These T cell receptor beta chains were read from a single sample in a study of early T cells in non-severe SARS-CoV-2 infection. TCRdb ran MiXCR on the 5' RACE reads and lists one entry per CDR3 protein. This table holds some 50,000 distinct CDR3 sequences, about 9.3% found once. Input material: whole blood. The receptors here all came from an adult who was a healthcare worker with PCR-confirmed SARS-CoV-2 infection or an uninfected control (not recorded which). CDR3s include the opening cysteine and the closing phenylalanine or tryptophan. The D gene is left open where the match is weak. Size tells how often a clone was seen (once, few, many) or the class of an expanded clone, and some rows leave it out.

J	D	size	V	DNA	CDR3
TRBJ1-3	.	.	TRBV24-1	TGTGCCACCAGTGATTTGAACGGAAACACCATATATTTT	CATSDLNGNTIYF
TRBJ2-3	.	.	TRBV24-1	TGTGCCACCAGTGGATTTGTGGATACGCAGTATTTT	CATSGFVDTQYF
TRBJ1-6	.	.	TRBV13	TGTGCCAGCAGCTTAACGGGATCCTATAATTCACCCCTCCACTTT	CASSLTGSYNSPLHF
TRBJ1-5	TRBD1	many	TRBV27	TGTGCCAGCAGTCCCGCGAGGAGGGGGCATGATCAGCCCCAGCATTTT	CASSPARRGHDQPQHF
TRBJ1-2	.	many	TRBV2	TGTGCCAGCAAACCCCAAATGGAGGGCTACACCTTC	CASKPQMEGYTF
TRBJ2-3	.	many	TRBV20-1	TGCAGTGCTAGGGAAATCACAGATACGCAGTATTTT	CSAREITDTQYF
TRBJ1-2	TRBD1	many	TRBV19	TGTGCCAGTATAAACCGGGACAGGGACGGCTACACCTTC	CASINRDRDGYTF
TRBJ2-7	.	many	TRBV11-2	TGTGCCAGCAGCTTAGTCCCGGTGAGGCAGGGGGGAGCCGAGCAGTACTTC	CASSLVPVRQGGAEQYF
TRBJ2-5	.	many	TRBV7-2	TGTGCCAGCAGCTCCCCAGCGGCCCAAGAGACCCAGTACTTC	CASSSPAAQETQYF
TRBJ2-7	.	many	TRBV5-5	TGTGCCAGCAGCTTCAGCCTGTCCTACGAGCAGTACTTC	CASSFSLSYEQYF
TRBJ1-1	.	many	TRBV11-2	TGTGCCAGCAGTAATCGGGGGAACACTGAAGCTTTCTTT	CASSNRGNTEAFF
TRBJ2-2	.	few	TRBV12-3/TRBV12-4	TGTGCCAGCAAAGCGGCAGGGGTCACCGGGGAGCTGTTTTTT	CASKAAGVTGELFF
TRBJ1-1	TRBD1	once	TRBV6-1	TGTGCCAGCAGTCACAGGGGTTCACACGAAGCTTTCTTT	CASSHRGSHEAFF
TRBJ2-1	TRBD2	.	TRBV20-1	TGCAGTGCTAGCGGGGGGGCCCTATACAATGAGCAGTTCTTC	CSASGGALYNEQFF
TRBJ1-2	TRBD1	many	TRBV6-5	TGTGCCAGCAGTAGGACAGGACACTATGGCTACACCTTC	CASSRTGHYGYTF
TRBJ2-5	.	.	TRBV27	TGTGCCAGCAGTTTATTTGGACAAGAGACCCAGTACTTC	CASSLFGQETQYF
TRBJ2-1	TRBD2	many	TRBV5-1	TGCGCCAGCAGAGAGCTAGCGGGGGCTAATGAGCAGTTCTTC	CASRELAGANEQFF
TRBJ1-2	.	many	TRBV30	TGTGCCTGGAGTGTATCGGGGGTAGGCGGCTATGGCTACACCTTC	CAWSVSGVGGYGYTF
TRBJ2-1	.	many	TRBV7-9	TGTGCCAGCGAGGACGGTTCCTCCTACAATGAGCAGTTCTTC	CASEDGSSYNEQFF
TRBJ2-3	.	few	TRBV5-1	TGCGCCAGCAGCCCAGAGGGACACGCTAATCTAGATACGCAGTATTTT	CASSPEGHANLDTQYF